The rows below give T cell receptor beta chains drawn from one sample of a study of PD-L1 blockade in urothelial cancer. Sequencing was performed with immunoSEQ multiplex PCR; in TCRdb, only in-frame clones are kept and a portion is missing. The sample records about 51,000 clones, 86% being singletons. Material: PBMCs, obtained around atezolizumab (anti-PD-L1) treatment. These receptors came from a man in his 60s with urothelial cancer. Both conserved end residues are part of each CDR3. Each record gives: D gene, J gene, clone size, V gene, CDR3 protein, CDR3 DNA. The D gene is left open where the match is weak. Clone size, where shown, is once, few, many, or a class for clones that have expanded.

>TRBD1|TRBJ2-3|NA|TRBV29-1
CSVAAPRTGRLDTQYF
TGCAGCGTTGCGGCACCTCGGACAGGGCGTCTAGATACGCAGTATTTT
>TRBD2|TRBJ2-3|NA|TRBV29-1
CSVGTSGGAAFEDTQYF
TGCAGCGTTGGCACTAGCGGGGGTGCTGCTTTTGAAGATACGCAGTATTTT
>NA|TRBJ1-4|few|TRBV6-5
CASSYRTGGEKLFF
TGTGCCAGCAGTTACCGGACCGGAGGTGAAAAACTGTTTTTT
>NA|TRBJ2-6|once|TRBV18
CASSPRNTGANVLTF
TGTGCCAGCTCACCTCGAAACACGGGGGCCAACGTCCTGACTTTC
>TRBD1|TRBJ1-3|NA|TRBV7-9
CASSVLRGTGNTIYF
TGTGCCAGCAGCGTTCTCAGGGGGACTGGAAACACCATATATTTT
>TRBD1|TRBJ2-1|NA|TRBV7-9
CAIGGFEQFF
TGTGCGATAGGGGGCTTTGAGCAGTTCTTC
>NA|TRBJ2-2|NA|TRBV10-3
CAISVRSLAANTGELFF
TGTGCCATCAGTGTCAGAAGTTTAGCGGCGAACACCGGGGAGCTGTTTTTT
>NA|TRBJ2-2|NA|TRBV10-3
CATCVREDTGELFF
TGTGCCACTTGTGTAAGGGAGGATACCGGGGAGCTGTTTTTT
>NA|TRBJ2-7|NA|TRBV6-5
CASSYSAGNYEQYF
TGTGCCAGCAGTTACTCGGCGGGAAACTACGAGCAGTACTTC
>TRBD2|TRBJ2-1|NA|TRBV10-3
CAISEAGDRYNEQFF
TGTGCCATCAGCGAAGCGGGGGACCGCTACAATGAGCAGTTCTTC
>NA|TRBJ2-5|NA|TRBV6-5
CASSWQQGSGETQYF
TGTGCCAGCAGTTGGCAACAGGGAAGTGGAGAGACCCAGTACTTC
>TRBD2|TRBJ2-1|NA|TRBV9
CASSAPREAGSSYNEQFF
TGTGCCAGCAGCGCCCCGAGGGAAGCGGGGAGCTCCTACAATGAGCAGTTCTTC
>TRBD1|TRBJ1-1|few|TRBV19
CASSIRDSYGNTEAFF
TGTGCCAGTAGTATCCGGGACAGCTATGGGAACACTGAAGCTTTCTTT
>TRBD2|TRBJ2-3|NA|TRBV19
CASQRTSGRATDTQYF
TGTGCCAGCCAGCGGACTAGCGGGAGGGCCACAGATACGCAGTATTTT
>TRBD2|TRBJ2-7|once|TRBV4-1
CASSQVPQREGREQYF
TGCGCCAGCAGCCAAGTACCCCAGCGGGAGGGCAGGGAGCAGTACTTC
>TRBD2|TRBJ2-7|NA|TRBV15
CATRSSGGVYEQYF
TGTGCCACCAGATCTAGCGGTGGAGTCTACGAGCAGTACTTC
>TRBD1|TRBJ1-3|once|TRBV7-9
CASSLWIYRGDSGNTIYF
TGTGCCAGCAGCTTATGGATCTACAGGGGAGACTCTGGAAACACCATATATTTT
>TRBD1|TRBJ2-1|NA|TRBV7-9
CASSPRQGYNEQFF
TGTGCCAGCAGCCCAAGACAGGGGTACAATGAGCAGTTCTTC
>TRBD1|TRBJ1-5|NA|TRBV6-1
CASSLTGGLNQPQHF
TGTGCCAGCAGTTTAACAGGGGGTCTAAATCAGCCCCAGCATTTT
>TRBD2|TRBJ2-7|NA|TRBV28
CASPREGAYEQYF
TGTGCCAGTCCGCGGGAGGGGGCGTACGAGCAGTACTTC
>NA|TRBJ2-3|NA|TRBV30
CAWSVPGGTDTQYF
TGTGCCTGGAGTGTACCGGGGGGCACAGATACGCAGTATTTT
>TRBD1|TRBJ2-1|NA|TRBV7-3
CASSSGPGQGIGEQFF
TGTGCCAGCAGCTCGGGACCGGGACAGGGGATAGGTGAGCAGTTCTTC
>NA|TRBJ1-2|once|TRBV27
CASSPEKTENYGYTF
TGTGCCAGCAGTCCCGAGAAGACAGAAAACTATGGCTACACCTTC
>NA|TRBJ2-1|NA|TRBV7-6
CASSLAFDNEQFF
TGTGCCAGCAGCTTAGCGTTCGACAATGAGCAGTTCTTC
>NA|TRBJ2-1|few|TRBV21-1
CASSLTGVAYNEQFF
TGTGCCAGCAGCCTTACAGGGGTTGCGTACAATGAGCAGTTCTTC
>TRBD2|TRBJ2-1|NA|TRBV5-1
CASSAPGLAGRGEQFF
TGCGCCAGCAGCGCCCCGGGACTAGCGGGTCGTGGGGAGCAGTTCTTC
>TRBD1|TRBJ1-2|NA|TRBV11-3
CASSLRTGVGYTF
TGTGCCAGCAGCTTAAGGACAGGGGTTGGCTACACCTTC
>TRBD1|TRBJ1-5|NA|TRBV7-2
CASSAMTGLGQPQHF
TGTGCCAGCAGCGCGATGACAGGGTTAGGTCAGCCCCAGCATTTT
>TRBD1|TRBJ1-1|NA|TRBV19
CASRNRGTTEAFF
TGTGCCAGTAGGAACAGGGGTACCACTGAAGCTTTCTTT
>TRBD2|TRBJ2-5|NA|TRBV10-2
CASRRGLGGLAGGPRETQYF
TGCGCCAGCAGGAGAGGACTCGGGGGGCTAGCGGGAGGGCCGCGGGAGACCCAGTACTTC
>TRBD1|TRBJ1-3|NA|TRBV18
CASSPQGAGNTIYF
TGTGCCAGCTCACCGCAGGGGGCTGGAAACACCATATATTTT
>TRBD2|TRBJ2-5|NA|TRBV5-1
CASSFSGGLGETQYF
TGCGCCAGCAGCTTTAGCGGGGGCTTGGGAGAGACCCAGTACTTC
>TRBD2|TRBJ2-5|NA|TRBV6-5
CASSSGLGFQETQYF
TGTGCCAGCAGTTCGGGACTAGGCTTCCAAGAGACCCAGTACTTC
>TRBD2|TRBJ2-3|NA|TRBV10-3
CAISASSGGADTQYF
TGTGCCATCAGTGCTAGTAGCGGGGGGGCAGATACGCAGTATTTT
>TRBD1|TRBJ1-2|NA|TRBV19
CASRGFRRNYGYTF
TGTGCCAGCAGGGGGTTCCGGCGGAACTATGGCTACACCTTC
>NA|TRBJ1-4|NA|TRBV7-9
CASSLEEGGNEKLFF
TGTGCCAGCAGTCTTGAGGAGGGAGGGAATGAAAAACTGTTTTTT
>NA|TRBJ2-5|NA|TRBV27
CASSQGEKETQYF
TGTGCCAGCAGTCAAGGGGAAAAGGAGACCCAGTACTTC
>TRBD1|TRBJ2-1|NA|TRBV2
CASIQGASYNEQFF
TGTGCCAGCATACAGGGGGCGTCCTACAATGAGCAGTTCTTC
>NA|TRBJ1-1|NA|TRBV5-1
CASNGGGKDTEAFF
TGCGCCAGCAACGGGGGGGGCAAGGATACTGAAGCTTTCTTT
>TRBD2|TRBJ2-5|NA|TRBV19
CASSLDRDYRQETQYF
TGTGCCAGTAGTCTCGACCGGGACTATCGCCAAGAGACCCAGTACTTC
>NA|TRBJ2-2|once|TRBV25-1
CASSRGNTRGELFF
TGTGCCAGCAGTAGGGGGAATACCAGGGGCGAGCTGTTTTTT
>TRBD2|TRBJ2-2|NA|TRBV7-9
CASRPTSGKRAGELFF
TGTGCCAGCAGGCCCACTAGCGGGAAGAGGGCCGGGGAGCTGTTTTTT